These 20 T cell receptor beta chains originate from one sample sequenced in a study of vaccination effects on CD4 cells after COVID-19. These receptors' antigens are unknown. Ahead of sequencing, the ViraFEST assay grew antigen-specific CD4+ T cells using viral peptide pools. Between days 10 and 11 of culture, CD4+ T cells were separated out. Participants were given two doses of BNT162b2 or mRNA-1273 vaccine. TCRdb keeps only in-frame clones here, not all; method: immunoSEQ multiplex PCR. The data contain 15,000 to 20,000 clones, about 76% of them singletons. The sample in question was CD4+ T cells from PBMCs cultured with HCoV-NL63 spike peptides, obtained after COVID-19 vaccination. The receptors were gathered from a human donor who received a COVID-19 vaccine.

The CDR3 region is CASSSEYKGGSPLHF. CDR3 DNA: TGTGCCAGCAGCTCTGAGTATAAGGGAGGTTCACCCCTCCACTTT. This sequence joins TRBV7-2 and TRBJ1-6; D is unclear. Germline V gene sequence: CDR1 SGHTA, CDR2 FQGNSA. V was pared by 4 bases and J by 9 bases, with 16 bases between. This CDR3 spans 15 amino acids.

The chain links TRBV11-2 to TRBJ2-1; D is possibly TRBD2 (5 bases). The ends were cut back, 5 bases at V and 0 bases at J, with 8 bases in the middle. The CDR3 has 14 residues. The germline V gene encodes CDR1 SGHAT and CDR2 FQNNGV. DNA of the CDR3: TGTGCCAGCAGCCGCGACTACTCCTACAATGAGCAGTTCTTC. Encoded protein: CASSRDYSYNEQFF.

This chain links TRBV28 with TRBJ2-3; possible D gene TRBD2, 5 bases. V shed 5 bases and J shed 2 bases, with 14 bases lying between them. Looked up from germline, CDR1 is MDHEN and CDR2 is SYDVKM. The CDR3 loop spans 15 amino acids. The CDR3, as DNA: TGTGCCAGCAGTCCCCCCGGACTTGTCACAGATACGCAGTATTTT. It specifies CASSPPGLVTDTQYF. Complete variable domain (other parts from reference TRBV28 and TRBJ2-3): DVKVTQSSRYLVKRTGEKVFLECVQDMDHENMFWYRQDPGLGLRLIYFSYDVKMKEKGDIPEGYSVSREKKERFSLILESASTNQTSMYLCASSPPGLVTDTQYFGPGTRLTVL.

The genes are TRBV2 and TRBJ2-1, with D perhaps matching TRBD2 (5 bases). Per the germline V gene, CDR1 is SNHLY and CDR2 is FYNNEI. Trimming removed 2 bases from V and 6 bases from J, with 11 bases in between. The length of the CDR3 is 14 residues. In nucleotides, the CDR3 is TGTGCCAGCAGTGAATTTACTAGAGGCAATGAGCAGTTCTTC. It encodes CASSEFTRGNEQFF.

The rearrangement joins TRBV7-2 to TRBJ2-1, with 8 bases that match TRBD2. Germline V gene data show CDR1 as SGHTA and CDR2 as FQGNSA. This CDR3 has 15 residues. V lost 5 bases and J lost 4; bases outside the gene matches: 7. The CDR3 loop reads CASSLSGGGYNEQFF. The CDR3 DNA reads TGTGCCAGCAGCCTCAGCGGGGGCGGGTACAATGAGCAGTTCTTC.

V gene TRBV27 combines with J gene TRBJ1-4, with D possibly matching TRBD1 (6 bases). This CDR3 has 14 amino acids. Trimming pared 3 bases from V and 6 bases from J, leaving 11 bases between. The germline V gene encodes CDR1 MNHEY and CDR2 SMNVEV (reference sequence). The DNA of the CDR3 is TGTGCCAGCAGTTTGAGGGGGGCGTATGAAAAACTGTTTTTT. It translates to CASSLRGAYEKLFF.

The V call is TRBV7-2, the J call TRBJ2-1; D is uncertain. The CDR3 runs to 14 residues. Trimming pared 5 bases from V and 5 bases from J, leaving 13 bases between. The V gene's germline CDR1 is SGHTA and CDR2 FQGNSA. CDR3: CASSPYPNNNEQFF. CDR3 bases: TGTGCCAGCAGCCCCTATCCAAACAACAATGAGCAGTTCTTC.

This clone occurred a few times. The chain has TRBV11-3 and TRBJ2-2; 9 bases agree with TRBD2. Trimming cost V 4 bases and J 3 bases; bases outside gene matches: 6. CDR3 size: 16 residues. Looked up from germline, CDR1 is SGHNT and CDR2 is YENEEA. CDR3 sequence (DNA): TGTGCCAGCAGCTACGGGGGACTAGCATACACCGGGGAGCTGTTTTTT. Its translation is CASSYGGLAYTGELFF.

V and J are TRBV3-1 (or the pseudogene TRBV3-2) and TRBJ2-7; D is unresolved. Germline CDR1 LGHDT, CDR2 YNNKEL (reference sequence). The V end lost 2 bases, the J end lost 4 bases, and 6 bases lay between the germline ends. The CDR3 sequence is 12 residues long. Here the CDR3 DNA reads TGTGCCAGCAGCCAAACCGGGTACGAGCAGTACTTC. This translates into CASSQTGYEQYF.

This clone was picked up one time. The gene calls are TRBV28 and TRBJ1-4; 10 bases align to TRBD1. J was trimmed by 8 bases and V by 2 bases; bases with no gene match: 5. Per the germline V gene, CDR1 is MDHEN and CDR2 is SYDVKM. The CDR3 is made up of 15 amino acids. The CDR3 DNA reads TGTGCCAGCAGTTTAGCCGGGACAGGGGTGGAAAAACTGTTTTTT. It translates to CASSLAGTGVEKLFF. Full variable domain (remainder filled in from reference TRBV28 and TRBJ1-4): DVKVTQSSRYLVKRTGEKVFLECVQDMDHENMFWYRQDPGLGLRLIYFSYDVKMKEKGDIPEGYSVSREKKERFSLILESASTNQTSMYLCASSLAGTGVEKLFFGSGTQLSVL.

This chain connects TRBV19 to TRBJ2-4; D unresolved. CDR3 size: 17 residues. Per the germline V gene, CDR1 is LNHDA and CDR2 is SQIVND (reference sequence). Trimming removed 1 base from V and 4 bases from J, with 17 bases in between. For the CDR3, the DNA is TGTGCCAGTAGTATAGGCCCCCAAAGCGCCCAAAAAAACATTCAGTACTTC. It yields the protein CASSIGPQSAQKNIQYF. The whole variable domain, remainder taken from reference TRBV19 and TRBJ2-4, is DGGITQSPKYLFRKEGQNVTLSCEQNLNHDAMYWYRQDPGQGLRLIYYSQIVNDFQKGDIAEGYSVSREKKESFPLTVTSAQKNPTAFYLCASSIGPQSAQKNIQYFGAGTRLSVL.

The chain links TRBV5-1 to TRBJ1-2; D uncertain. This CDR3 region has 14 residues. Trimming removed 0 bases at V and 4 bases at J, with 10 bases between. Per the germline V gene, CDR1 is SGHRS and CDR2 is YFSETQ. In nucleotides, the CDR3 is TGCGCCAGCAGCTTGGCTGACCCCCTCTATGGCTACACCTTC. Translated, it gives CASSLADPLYGYTF.

CDR3 sequence: CASSTGQDNSPLHF. For the CDR3, the DNA is TGCGCCAGCAGCACCGGACAGGACAATTCACCCCTCCACTTT. The chain combines TRBV5-1 with TRBJ1-6, with TRBD1 matching 7 bases. Germline values: CDR1 SGHRS, CDR2 YFSETQ. Trimming took 4 bases from V and 7 from J; bases not matched to a gene: 5. This CDR3 has 14 amino acids.

The gene calls are TRBV20-1 and TRBJ2-7, with D unresolved. V dropped 6 bases and J dropped 5 bases, with 11 bases sitting between them. Germline-derived CDR1 and CDR2 are DFQATT and SNEGSKA (reference sequence). The CDR3 is made up of 11 amino acids. CDR3 in amino acids: CSATAEDEQYF. The CDR3 coding sequence is TGCAGTGCCACAGCCGAAGACGAGCAGTACTTC.

Judged by abundance, this clone is medium-sized. This CDR3 is also generated by other DNA sequences in the sample. The V gene is TRBV6-6, the J gene TRBJ1-3, with a possible D match to TRBD1 (5 bases). From germline, CDR1 is MNHNY and CDR2 SVGAGI (reference sequence). The CDR3 spans 12 residues. Trimming left V 5 bases short and J 7 bases short, with 9 bases between. The CDR3, as DNA: TGTGCCAGCAGTGCCCCAGGGAACACCATATATTTT. Protein product: CASSAPGNTIYF.

CDR3 coding DNA: TGTGCCTGGAGCCCAGGGGGTGGGGAAAAACTGTTTTTT. Its protein is CAWSPGGGEKLFF. The chain has TRBV30 and TRBJ1-4, with 7 nucleotides matching TRBD1. Trimming at V came to 3 bases and at J to 8 bases, leaving 6 bases not matched to a gene. The CDR3 is 13 residues long. Germline CDR1 reads GTSNPN; CDR2 reads SVGIG (reference sequence). Supplemented by reference TRBV30 and TRBJ1-4, the full variable domain reads SQTIHQWPATLVQPVGSPLSLECTVEGTSNPNLYWYRQAAGRGLQLLFYSVGIGQISSEVPQNLSASRPQDRQFILSSKKLLLSDSGFYLCAWSPGGGEKLFFGSGTQLSVL.

The chain has TRBV5-1 and TRBJ2-2; D not certain. The length of the CDR3 is 13 residues. Germline V gene data show CDR1 as SGHRS and CDR2 as YFSETQ. Between the trimmed V and J ends, which lost 0 bases and 4 bases, there was a span of 4 bases. CDR3 in amino acids: CASSLDRTGELFF. CDR3 in DNA: TGCGCCAGCAGCTTGGACCGCACCGGGGAGCTGTTTTTT.

The chain links TRBV18 to TRBJ1-4, with D unclear. From germline, CDR1 is KGHSH and CDR2 LQKENI. The length of the CDR3 is 16 residues. The germline V and J ends were trimmed by 2 bases and 3 bases, with 13 bases remaining between them. The CDR3 bases are TGTGCCAGCTCACCAAGGCCCGGCGCCTCTAATGAAAAACTGTTTTTT. Protein: CASSPRPGASNEKLFF.

The chain links TRBV7-8 to TRBJ2-7; tentatively, D is TRBD1 (7 bases). V was shortened by 4 bases and J by 2 bases, with 12 bases between the two germline ends. Germline CDR1 and CDR2: SGHVS and FQNEAQ. There are 14 residues in the CDR3. As DNA, the CDR3 is TGTGCCAGCAGCTCGACAGGGACTCCCTACGAGCAGTACTTC. Its translation: CASSSTGTPYEQYF.

This rearrangement joins TRBV28 to TRBJ2-1, with 10 bases identical to TRBD2. This CDR3 contains 14 residues. The germline CDR1 and CDR2 sequences are MDHEN and SYDVKM. V lost 8 bases to trimming and J lost 7 bases; unmatched junction nucleotides: 8. The CDR3 coding sequence is TGTGCCAGCGGGGCTAGCGGGGGTGGGAATGAGCAGTTCTTC. Encoded protein: CASGASGGGNEQFF.